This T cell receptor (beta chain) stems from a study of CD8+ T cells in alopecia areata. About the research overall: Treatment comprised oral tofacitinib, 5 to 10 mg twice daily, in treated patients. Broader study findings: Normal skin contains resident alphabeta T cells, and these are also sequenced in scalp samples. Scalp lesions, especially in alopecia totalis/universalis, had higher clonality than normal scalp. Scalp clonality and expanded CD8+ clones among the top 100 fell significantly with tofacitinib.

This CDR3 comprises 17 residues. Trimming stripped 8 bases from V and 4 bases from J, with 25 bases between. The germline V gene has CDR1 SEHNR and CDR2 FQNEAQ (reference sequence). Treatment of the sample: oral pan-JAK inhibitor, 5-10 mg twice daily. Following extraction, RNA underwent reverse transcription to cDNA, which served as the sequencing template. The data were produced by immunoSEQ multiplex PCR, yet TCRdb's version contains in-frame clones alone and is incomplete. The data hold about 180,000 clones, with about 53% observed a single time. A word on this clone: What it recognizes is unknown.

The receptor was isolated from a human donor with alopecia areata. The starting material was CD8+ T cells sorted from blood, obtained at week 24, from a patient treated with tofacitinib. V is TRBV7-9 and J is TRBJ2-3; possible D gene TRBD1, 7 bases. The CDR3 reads CASRAQGGRESADTQYF. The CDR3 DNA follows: TGTGCCAGCCGCGCCCAGGGGGGACGTGAAAGCGCAGATACGCAGTATTTT. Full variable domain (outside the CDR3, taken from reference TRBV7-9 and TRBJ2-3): DTGVSQNPRHKITKRGQNVTFRCDPISEHNRLYWYRQTLGQGPEFLTYFQNEAQLEKSRLLSDRFSAERPKGSFSTLEIQRTEQGDSAMYLCASRAQGGRESADTQYFGPGTRLTVL.